This passage covers 19 T cell receptor beta chains from one sample sequenced in a study of T cells in Graves' hyperthyroidism and ophthalmopathy. TCR beta CDR3 region amplification was performed from RNA transcripts. In the first-round RT-PCR of the TCR CDR3, the HTBI primer set was used. TCRdb redid the calling of the multiplex PCR reads with MiXCR, one entry per CDR3 protein. The sample has under 650,000 distinct CDR3 sequences; about 17% are singletons. The sequencing sample was made of blood. These receptors all come from a woman aged 25-40 years with Graves' hyperthyroidism.

In this sample, this clonotype turned up many times. The chain combines TRBV11-2 with TRBJ2-3; 9 nucleotides match TRBD2. CDR3 length: 18 amino acids. CDR1 and CDR2 (germline): SGHAT, FQNNGV. With V trimmed by 1 base and J by 2 bases, 10 bases remained unmatched. For the CDR3, the DNA is TGTGCCAGCAGCTTAGTTAGGGGGCGACTAGCGGCCACAGATACGCAGTATTTT. It translates to CASSLVRGRLAATDTQYF. The full variable domain, completed using reference TRBV11-2 and TRBJ2-3, is EAGVAQSPRYKIIEKRQSVAFWCNPISGHATLYWYQQILGQGPKLLIQFQNNGVVDDSQLPKDRFSAERLKGVDSTLKIQPAKLEDSAVYLCASSLVRGRLAATDTQYFGPGTRLTVL.

The chain uses TRBV28 and TRBJ2-5, with TRBD2 identical over 16 bases. Germline trimming cut 1 base from V and 0 bases from J; bases unmatched to any gene: 14. This CDR3 is built from 22 residues. The germline CDR1 and CDR2 sequences are MDHEN and SYDVKM. This chain's CDR3 is CASSLLGTSGRAGTGDQETQYF. The CDR3 region has the DNA TGTGCCAGCAGTTTATTGGGGACTAGCGGGAGGGCCGGGACAGGGGACCAAGAGACCCAGTACTTC.

The rearrangement uses TRBV4-2 and TRBJ2-7; 9 nucleotides align to TRBD2. This CDR3 is built from 20 residues. The J segment lost 0 bases and the V segment lost 0 bases, leaving 15 bases of the junction unmatched. The V gene's germline CDR1 is LGHNA and CDR2 YNFKEQ. CDR3 sequence reads: CASSQDRGDSGRLGSYEQYF. CDR3 bases: TGTGCCAGCAGCCAAGATCGGGGTGATAGCGGGAGATTAGGCTCCTACGAGCAGTACTTC.

This clonotype was counted a few times. The chain joins TRBV27 to TRBJ2-2, with D possibly being TRBD2 (5 bases). V dropped 5 bases and J dropped 0 bases, with 13 bases sitting between them. This CDR3 has 16 amino acids. CDR1 and CDR2 (germline): MNHEY, SMNVEV (reference sequence). The DNA of the CDR3 is TGTGCCAGCAGTACTAGTCCGAACGCGAACACCGGGGAGCTGTTTTTT. It encodes CASSTSPNANTGELFF.

V is TRBV6-1 and J is TRBJ1-5; 9 nucleotides agree with TRBD1. The CDR3 contains 15 residues. CDR1 is MNHNS and CDR2 is SASEGT in the germline V gene. V gave up 6 bases and J gave up 2 bases; unmatched junction bases: 5. The CDR3, as DNA: TGTGCCAGCAGAATGGACAGGGGAGGCAATCAGCCCCAGCATTTT. Translating it yields CASRMDRGGNQPQHF.

This clonotype was seen repeatedly, ten times or more. The chain couples TRBV28 to TRBJ2-2, with D uncertain. V lost 6 bases and J lost 4, with 6 bases in between. The germline V gene encodes CDR1 MDHEN and CDR2 SYDVKM. This CDR3 is 12 amino acids long. CDR3 sequence reads: CASSLSTGELFF. In DNA form, the CDR3 reads TGTGCCAGCAGCCTGAGCACCGGGGAGCTGTTTTTT.

The gene calls are TRBV3-1 and TRBJ2-2; a weak D match, TRBD1 (5 bases). Trimming shortened V by 5 bases and J by 2 bases, and 15 bases separated the two germline ends. Germline lookup yields CDR1 LGHDT and CDR2 YNNKEL (reference sequence). The CDR3 loop spans 16 amino acids. CDR3 bases: TGTGCCAGCAGCGGGTGGCGACAGATTAACACCGGGGAGCTGTTTTTT. Translating gives CASSGWRQINTGELFF. The full variable domain, in which reference TRBV3-1 and TRBJ2-2 provide the parts outside the CDR3, is DTAVSQTPKYLVTQMGNDKSIKCEQNLGHDTMYWYKQDSKKFLKIMFSYNNKELIINETVPNRFSPKSPDKAHLNLHINSLELGDSAVYFCASSGWRQINTGELFFGEGSRLTVL.

The V and J genes are TRBV6-1 and TRBJ1-1; no definite D call. This CDR3 contains 17 residues. The germline CDR1 and CDR2 sequences are MNHNS and SASEGT. Between the trimmed V and J ends, which lost 5 bases and 5 bases, there was a span of 24 bases. The CDR3 region has the DNA TGTGCCAGCAGTCGTGGGTCTTATGGGAGGGTAGGGACTGAAGCTTTCTTT. Protein sequence: CASSRGSYGRVGTEAFF.

This clonotype was seen ten or more times. The V and J genes are TRBV25-1 and TRBJ2-3; D remains ambiguous. The CDR3 length is 15 residues. CDR1 MGHDK and CDR2 SYGVNS come from the germline V gene. Trimming took 1 base from V and 2 from J, leaving 10 bases between them. The CDR3 region is CASSESPAYTDTQYF. CDR3 DNA sequence: TGTGCCAGCAGTGAATCGCCAGCCTACACAGATACGCAGTATTTT.

The V call is TRBV28, the J call TRBJ1-5; D is undetermined. Trimming took off 5 bases at V and 3 bases at J, with 11 bases between the two ends. The germline gives CDR1 MDHEN, CDR2 SYDVKM. The CDR3 extends over 14 amino acids. Written as DNA, the CDR3 is TGTGCCAGCAGTCTGACGGAATACAATCAGCCCCAGCATTTT. As protein: CASSLTEYNQPQHF.

The chain uses TRBV30 and TRBJ2-7, with unresolved D. The V end was cut by 0 bases, the J end by 5 bases, with 8 bases between. Germline loops: CDR1 GTSNPN, CDR2 SVGIG (reference sequence). The CDR3 is 12 residues long. CDR3 sequence (DNA): TGTGCCTGGAGTGTACTTGCGGACGAGCAGTACTTC. Amino acid sequence: CAWSVLADEQYF.

V usage is TRBV20-1 and J usage is TRBJ2-1; perhaps TRBD1 as D (6 bases). The CDR3 is made up of 15 amino acids. Trimming left V 6 bases short and J 0 bases short, with 15 bases between. Germline CDR1 and CDR2: DFQATT and SNEGSKA (reference sequence). The CDR3 DNA reads as TGCAGTGCCCTTTATGACAGGAACTCCTACAATGAGCAGTTCTTC. Translating it yields CSALYDRNSYNEQFF.

The J gene is TRBJ1-5, the V gene TRBV18, with D possibly matching TRBD1 (6 bases). This CDR3 spans 13 amino acids. V shed 7 bases and J shed 4 bases, with 11 bases lying between them. Germline assignment: CDR1 KGHSH and CDR2 LQKENI. In DNA form, the CDR3 reads TGTGCCAGCTTACAAGGGGGGAATCAGCCCCAGCATTTT. This translates into CASLQGGNQPQHF.

This clonotype was seen ten or more times. The CDR3 is CASRTGLGTGELFF. The CDR3 coding sequence is TGCGCCAGCAGGACAGGGCTCGGAACCGGGGAGCTGTTTTTT. V is TRBV5-1 and J is TRBJ2-2; 7 nucleotides line up with TRBD1. The CDR3 runs to 14 residues. V trimming: 5 bases; J trimming: 5 bases; junction bases outside the gene matches: 6. The germline gives CDR1 SGHRS, CDR2 YFSETQ.

This clonotype was observed at least ten times. The rearrangement joins TRBV6-1 to TRBJ1-1; D is unresolved. Germline values: CDR1 MNHNS, CDR2 SASEGT. Trimming left V 3 bases short and J 1 base short, with 12 bases between. The CDR3 sequence is 15 residues long. For the CDR3, the DNA is TGTGCCAGCAGTGACCCTAGCAGGAGGAACACTGAAGCTTTCTTT. Translating it yields CASSDPSRRNTEAFF.

The chain has TRBV5-6 and TRBJ1-2, with 7 positions matching TRBD1. With 3 bases clipped from V and 4 bases from J, the junction kept 6 bases outside the gene matches. CDR1 is SGHDT, CDR2 YYEEEE, per germline. This CDR3 is built from 14 residues. DNA of the CDR3: TGTGCCAGCAGCTCCGGGACAGACAGCTATGGCTACACCTTC. Amino acid sequence: CASSSGTDSYGYTF. The full variable domain, in which reference TRBV5-6 and TRBJ1-2 provide the parts outside the CDR3, is DAGVTQSPTHLIKTRGQQVTLRCSPKSGHDTVSWYQQALGQGPQFIFQYYEEEERQRGNFPDRFSGHQFPNYSSELNVNALLLGDSALYLCASSSGTDSYGYTFGSGTRLTVV.

This clonotype was seen a handful of times. The chain combines TRBV27 with TRBJ1-2; D remains ambiguous. The CDR3 runs to 14 residues. Looked up from germline, CDR1 is MNHEY and CDR2 is SMNVEV (reference sequence). V was cut by 7 bases and J by 4 bases, with 16 bases left in between. Written as DNA, the CDR3 is TGTGCCAGCATGCTGATAGGGAGTAGCTATGGCTACACCTTC. Translated, it gives CASMLIGSSYGYTF.

V gene TRBV20-1 combines with J gene TRBJ2-7; TRBD1 matches at 9 bases. Losses at the gene ends were 1 base for V and 2 bases for J; bases not matched to a gene: 3. The germline V gene has CDR1 DFQATT and CDR2 SNEGSKA (reference sequence). This CDR3 contains 14 residues. The DNA for the CDR3 is TGCAGTGCTAGAGCGCGGACAGGGGCCTACGAGCAGTACTTC. This sequence encodes CSARARTGAYEQYF.

The table lists this clonotype with a count of one. As DNA, the CDR3 is TGTGCCAGCAGTGAAGCTCGGGGGACAGGGGGGGGAGATACGCAGTATTTT. The encoded protein is CASSEARGTGGGDTQYF. The chain employs TRBV28 and TRBJ2-3; 11 nucleotides match TRBD1. Per the germline V gene, CDR1 is MDHEN and CDR2 is SYDVKM. The J segment lost 5 bases and the V segment lost 5 bases, leaving 12 bases of the junction unmatched. The CDR3 sequence is 17 residues long.